This entry features one T cell receptor beta chain sequence. The data originate from a study of blood T cell repertoires in COVID-19. The method was immunoSEQ multiplex PCR; TCRdb's version includes in-frame clones alone and lacks a portion of them. Among approximately 64,000 clones listed, approximately 91% were seen once. Trimming left V 5 bases short and J 0 bases short, with 14 bases between. Germline V gene lookup returns CDR1 SEHNR and CDR2 FQNEAQ (reference sequence). This CDR3 contains 16 residues. The chain combines TRBV7-9 with TRBJ1-3; maybe TRBD1 (5 bases). The material sequenced was peripheral blood. The source is a man between 70 and 80 years old with acute or convalescent COVID-19. CDR3 sequence reads: CASSITGDVSGNTIYF. As DNA, the CDR3 is TGTGCCAGCAGCATCACAGGAGACGTCTCTGGAAACACCATATATTTT.